This T cell receptor beta chain was observed in a study of PD-1 blockade in classical Hodgkin lymphoma. Points from the study as a whole: The authors excluded patients who started nivolumab under 1 year after ASCT. Diminished baseline TCR diversity has been reported in newly diagnosed patients relative to healthy donors. Possibly reflecting disease activity or prior therapy, repertoire differences have causes that remain undefined.

Trimming removed 4 bases at V and 0 bases at J, with 10 bases between. The CDR3 is 15 residues long. Germline CDR1 is MGHRA and CDR2 is YSYEKL. Assay used: immunoSEQ multiplex PCR; TCRdb lists only in-frame clones, some missing. The table has some 10,000 clones, approximately 84% seen once. Details on this clone: What it recognizes is unknown.

Time point denoted: cycle 4 day 1 (C4D1), after 6 weeks of nivolumab. Every one of the patients relapsed after autologous stem cell transplantation (brentuximab vedotin exposure was variable). Isolated CD8+ T cells were derived from thawed PBMCs through magnetic negative selection. Responses achieved at best were complete response, partial response or progressive disease. The material sequenced was CD8+ T cells from blood, taken before the fourth cycle of nivolumab. J is TRBJ1-5 and V is TRBV4-1; TRBD1 is a possible D gene (5 bases). The receptor was derived from a human donor with classical Hodgkin lymphoma. The donor label of this sample is uncertain. This chain's CDR3 is CASSPLGGSNQPQHF. CDR3 coding DNA: TGCGCCAGCAGCCCCCTCGGGGGTAGCAATCAGCCCCAGCATTTT.